The following is a TCR beta chain sequence with its context. These data originate in a study of blood T cell repertoires in COVID-19. Study in general: Samples taken during acute and convalescent COVID-19 were collected in the United States, Italy and Spain. The analysed material was cDNA or gDNA that came from T cells, B-cell-depleted T cells, or PBMCs.

The authors' processing: Reference gene primer amplification in the assay estimated nucleated cell counts. Generated by immunoSEQ multiplex PCR, the TCRdb table keeps only in-frame clones and is missing some. V, J and clone size reflect that table, while D and trimming were determined from the DNA. The table lists around 9,000 clones, around 80% of them singletons. The ends were cut back, 6 bases at V and 0 bases at J, with 8 bases in the middle. This CDR3 has 13 amino acids. Germline lookup yields CDR1 MDHEN and CDR2 SYDVKM. The V and J genes are TRBV28 and TRBJ2-5; no definite D call. The clonotype was recovered from a man aged 55 to 70 with active COVID-19. The sequencing input was peripheral blood. CDR3 sequence: CASSDTYQETQYF. In nucleotides, the CDR3 is TGTGCCAGCAGCGACACCTACCAAGAGACCCAGTACTTC.